Below are 9 T cell receptor beta chains sequenced from a single sample in a study of cytomegalovirus exposure and HLA in healthy donors. Primers for the PCR totalled 60 Vbeta and 13 Jbeta. Profiling relied on immunoSEQ multiplex PCR, and the TCRdb table lists in-frame clones only, not all of them. The repertoire has over 150,000 clones, roughly 82% of them found once; the top ten carry about 10%. The source material was PBMCs. The source is a man between 50 and 59 years old in good health and CMV-seropositive.

This clone has only a few counts. This chain uses TRBV5-4 with TRBJ1-2; D call uncertain. This CDR3 spans 12 amino acids. V shed 1 base and J shed 7 bases, with 8 bases lying between them. The V gene's germline CDR1 is SGHNT and CDR2 YYREEE (reference sequence). The CDR3 nucleotides read TGTGCCAGCAGCTTGTGGGCAGGTGGCTACACCTTC. The encoded protein is CASSLWAGGYTF.

The chain links TRBV6-5 to TRBJ1-5; weak D call: TRBD1 (6 bases). CDR1 is MNHEY, CDR2 SVGAGI, per germline. CDR3 size: 15 residues. Trimming left V 5 bases short and J 5 bases short, with 16 bases between. The DNA for the CDR3 is TGTGCCAGCAGTACCTCACAGGGAGGGGATCAGCCCCAGCATTTT. As protein: CASSTSQGGDQPQHF.

J is TRBJ2-5 and V is TRBV7-8; D is possibly TRBD2 (6 bases). This CDR3 contains 15 residues. Germline loops: CDR1 SGHVS, CDR2 FQNEAQ. Trimming shortened V by 2 bases and J by 5 bases, and 15 bases separated the two germline ends. CDR3 DNA sequence: TGTGCCAGCAGCTTATGGGGGGAGGAAGGGGAGACCCAGTACTTC. Protein: CASSLWGEEGETQYF.

The chain is built from TRBV30 and TRBJ1-1, with 9 bases fitting TRBD1. Germline V lookup: CDR1 GTSNPN, CDR2 SVGIG (reference sequence). After removal of 1 base from V and 3 bases from J, the junction contained 0 bases not matched to a gene. This CDR3 has 13 residues. Here the CDR3 reads CAWSGTGDTEAFF. The CDR3 nucleotides are TGTGCCTGGAGTGGGACAGGGGACACTGAAGCTTTCTTT.

This clone was counted between two and nine times. This chain connects TRBV18 to TRBJ1-2, with D perhaps matching TRBD1 (5 bases). From germline, CDR1 is KGHSH and CDR2 LQKENI. V dropped 3 bases and J dropped 3 bases, with 11 bases sitting between them. The CDR3 spans 14 residues. The CDR3 protein is CASSPARDHYGYTF. For the CDR3, the DNA is TGTGCCAGCTCACCGGCCAGGGATCACTATGGCTACACCTTC.

The chain carries TRBV11-1 and TRBJ2-7; 12 bases align to TRBD1. CDR3 size: 17 residues. Germline V lookup: CDR1 SGHAT, CDR2 FQDESV (reference sequence). Unmatched junction bases numbered 10, after V lost 5 bases and J lost 2 bases. Written as DNA, the CDR3 is TGTGCCAGCAGCCAAAACGGGGGGACAGGGGGCACCTACGAGCAGTACTTC. Translation gives CASSQNGGTGGTYEQYF.

The rearrangement uses TRBV5-1 and TRBJ2-2; no firm D call. The CDR3 sequence is 15 residues long. The V end lost 0 bases, the J end lost 4 bases, and 10 bases lay between the germline ends. In germline, CDR1 is SGHRS, CDR2 YFSETQ. The CDR3 here is CASSLDPRSTGELFF. The CDR3 DNA is TGCGCCAGCAGCTTGGACCCAAGGAGCACCGGGGAGCTGTTTTTT.

This clone was seen once. The chain couples TRBV19 to TRBJ2-2, with TRBD1 matching 10 bases. The CDR3 extends over 16 amino acids. Germline CDR1 LNHDA, CDR2 SQIVND (reference sequence). V shed 1 base, J shed 5 bases, and the junction held 4 bases outside the gene matches. CDR3 residues: CASSIGTGGWTGELFF. CDR3 sequence (DNA): TGTGCCAGTAGTATAGGGACAGGGGGATGGACCGGGGAGCTGTTTTTT.

The chain links TRBV30 to TRBJ1-2; TRBD1 matches 8 bases. Germline V gives CDR1 GTSNPN, CDR2 SVGIG (reference sequence). V was clipped by 2 bases and J by 4 bases; unmatched bases: 9. The CDR3 is 15 amino acids. The CDR3 DNA follows: TGTGCCTGGAGTCCCCCCCAGGGGGCTGGCTATGGCTACACCTTC. Protein: CAWSPPQGAGYGYTF.